The entry that follows covers one T cell receptor (beta chain) sequence. The data were taken from a study of T cell changes during pregnancy in multiple sclerosis. Germline assignment: CDR1 SGDLS and CDR2 YYNGEE. This CDR3 is built from 12 residues. V dropped 4 bases and J dropped 10 bases, with 12 bases sitting between them. Produced via immunoSEQ multiplex PCR; TCRdb's table is partial and in-frame only. The sample shows tens of thousands of clones, around 94% of them seen only once. This TCR was recovered from a female donor in good health, enrolled as a control in a pregnancy study. The chain recombines TRBV9 with TRBJ2-1; unclear D gene. The material sequenced was peripheral blood, taken in the third trimester of pregnancy. CDR3 protein: CASSHLSREQFF. CDR3 DNA sequence: TGTGCCAGCAGCCACCTTAGCCGCGAGCAGTTCTTC.